This T cell receptor beta chain was captured in a study of T cells in tumors after PD-1 blockade. Only in-frame clones appear in the TCRdb table, and some are missing; sequencing was by immunoSEQ multiplex PCR. The top ten clones hold around 9.3% of a sample with 45,000 to 50,000 clones, around four fifths of them seen once. The CDR3 extends over 12 amino acids. Looked up from germline, CDR1 is MGHDK and CDR2 is SYGVNS. V was cut by 8 bases and J by 8 bases, with 15 bases left in between. The rearrangement links TRBV25-1 to TRBJ1-2; maybe TRBD1 (5 bases). The receptor was derived from a human donor with advanced basal cell or squamous cell carcinoma (not recorded which). Material: PBMCs, obtained before anti-PD-1 therapy. The CDR3 spells CASAFGGSGYTF. The CDR3 DNA reads as TGTGCCAGCGCCTTCGGGGGTTCCGGCTACACCTTC.